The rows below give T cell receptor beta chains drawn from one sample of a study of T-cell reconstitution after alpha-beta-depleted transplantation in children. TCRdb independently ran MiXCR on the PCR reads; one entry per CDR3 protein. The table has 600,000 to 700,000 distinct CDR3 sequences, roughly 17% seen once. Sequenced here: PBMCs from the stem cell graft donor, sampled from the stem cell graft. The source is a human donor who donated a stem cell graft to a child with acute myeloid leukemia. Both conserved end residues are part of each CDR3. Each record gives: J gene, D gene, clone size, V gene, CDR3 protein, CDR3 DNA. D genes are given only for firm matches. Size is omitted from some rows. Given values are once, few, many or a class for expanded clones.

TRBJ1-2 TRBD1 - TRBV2 CASQQQGAPLAGYTF TGTGCCAGCCAGCAGCAGGGGGCGCCGCTAGCTGGCTACACCTTC
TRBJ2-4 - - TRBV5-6 CASSLLREYGKNIQYF TGTGCCAGCAGCTTGTTAAGGGAATACGGCAAAAACATTCAGTACTTC
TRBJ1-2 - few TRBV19 CASSRNNYGYTF TGTGCCAGTAGCAGGAACAACTATGGCTACACCTTC
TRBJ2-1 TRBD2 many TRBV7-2 CASSFVSGFYNEQFF TGTGCCAGCAGCTTCGTTAGCGGGTTCTACAATGAGCAGTTCTTC
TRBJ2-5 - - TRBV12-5 CASAPRATGSETQYF TGTGCTAGTGCACCGAGAGCCACAGGGAGCGAGACCCAGTACTTC
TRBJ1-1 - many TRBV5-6 CASSPNGGRAFF TGTGCCAGCAGCCCCAATGGGGGACGAGCTTTCTTT
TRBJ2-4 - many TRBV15 CATSTKNIQYF TGTGCCACCAGCACCAAAAACATTCAGTACTTC
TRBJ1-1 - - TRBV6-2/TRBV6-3 CASRARTRNEAFF TGTGCCAGCAGAGCGCGGACACGAAATGAAGCTTTCTTT
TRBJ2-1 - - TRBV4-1 CASSLPRRASYNEQFF TGCGCCAGCAGCCTCCCCAGGAGGGCCTCCTACAATGAGCAGTTCTTC
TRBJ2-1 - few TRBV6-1 CASKVSGAFYNEQFF TGTGCCAGCAAGGTCAGCGGAGCCTTCTACAATGAGCAGTTCTTC
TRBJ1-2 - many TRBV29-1 CSAAVFSYGYTF TGCAGCGCGGCGGTCTTTTCTTATGGCTACACCTTC
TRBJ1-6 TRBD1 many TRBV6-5 CASSSPRTGTNSPLHF TGTGCCAGCAGTTCCCCTCGGACAGGGACAAATTCACCCCTCCACTTT
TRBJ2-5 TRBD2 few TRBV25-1 CASSEGGTSVGGRETQYF TGTGCCAGCAGTGAAGGAGGGACTAGCGTTGGCGGGCGGGAGACCCAGTACTTC
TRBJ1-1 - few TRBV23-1 CASSRTTADTLEGAGLDTEAFF TGCGCCAGCAGTCGGACAACCGCGGATACCCTCGAAGGTGCGGGGTTGGACACTGAAGCTTTCTTT
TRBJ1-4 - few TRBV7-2 CASSRSRNEKLFF TGTGCCAGCAGCCGTTCGAGGAATGAAAAACTGTTTTTT
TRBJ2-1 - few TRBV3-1 CASSHYRQGYNEQFF TGTGCCAGCAGCCATTATCGCCAGGGGTACAATGAGCAGTTCTTC
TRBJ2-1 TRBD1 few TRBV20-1 CSARVEGAYYNEQFF TGCAGTGCTAGAGTCGAGGGGGCCTACTACAATGAGCAGTTCTTC
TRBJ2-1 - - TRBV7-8 CASSLDGWGNEQFF TGTGCCAGCAGCTTGGACGGGTGGGGCAATGAGCAGTTCTTC
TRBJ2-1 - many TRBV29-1 CSVQGIGYNEQFF TGCAGCGTGCAGGGCATTGGGTACAATGAGCAGTTCTTC
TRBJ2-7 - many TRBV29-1 CSVAEGPEQYF TGCAGCGTTGCTGAGGGTCCCGAGCAGTACTTC
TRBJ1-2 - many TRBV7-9 CASSYDRHYGYTF TGTGCCAGCAGCTACGACAGGCACTATGGCTACACCTTC
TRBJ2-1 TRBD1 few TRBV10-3 CAISELEQGDEQFF TGTGCCATCAGTGAGTTGGAACAGGGGGATGAGCAGTTCTTC
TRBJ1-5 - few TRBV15 CATSRGLPNQPQHF TGTGCCACCAGCAGAGGGCTGCCAAATCAGCCCCAGCATTTT
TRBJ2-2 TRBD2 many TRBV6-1 CASNSLAGGRNTGELFF TGTGCCAGCAACTCCTTAGCGGGGGGCCGGAACACCGGGGAGCTGTTTTTT
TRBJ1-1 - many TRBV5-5 CASSSRRSNGNTEAFF TGTGCCAGCAGCTCCAGGAGGTCGAACGGGAACACTGAAGCTTTCTTT
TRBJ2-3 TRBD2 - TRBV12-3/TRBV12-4 CASSETSGGFTDTQYF TGTGCCAGCAGTGAGACTAGCGGGGGCTTCACAGATACGCAGTATTTT
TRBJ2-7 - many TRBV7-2 CASSHPSHMYEQYF TGTGCCAGCAGCCACCCGTCGCATATGTACGAGCAGTACTTC
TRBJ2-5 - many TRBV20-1 CSARSPTDPIGTQYF TGCAGTGCTAGATCTCCTACGGATCCAATTGGGACCCAGTACTTC
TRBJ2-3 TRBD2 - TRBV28 CASSSSAGIGTDTQYF TGTGCCAGCAGTTCCTCAGCGGGGATTGGTACAGATACGCAGTATTTT